One sample yielded the 23 T cell receptor beta chains listed below, sequenced in a study of tumor and adjacent non-tumor tissue in lung cancer. The template was RNA from unsorted bulk tissue. More than 3 cm separated this lung sample from the edge of the tumor. The library came from three nested PCR rounds adapted from ARM-PCR protocols. MiXCR was run by TCRdb on the multiplex PCR reads, yielding one entry per CDR3 protein. The sample contains 98,000 or so distinct CDR3 sequences, more than 80% of which appear only once. The sequenced sample was distant non-tumor lung tissue. These receptors were collected from a man in his 60s with small cell lung cancer.

For this clonotype: A read error may account for a junction end that differs from germline. This sequence joins TRBV6-1 and TRBJ1-2; TRBD1 might be the D (6 bases). The CDR3 is 14 amino acids. Germline CDR1 and CDR2: MNHNS and SASEGT. CDR3 coding DNA: TGTGCCAGCACGTTATCCCGGGACAATCATGACTACACTTTC. Translated: CASTLSRDNHDYTF.

Points on this clonotype: One junction end disagrees with the germline gene, perhaps due to a read error. V is TRBV18 and J is TRBJ1-3, with TRBD1 as a possible D gene (6 bases). This CDR3 region has 14 residues. Germline assignment: CDR1 KGHSH and CDR2 LQKENI. This CDR3 is CASSRTGYRDTMYF. The CDR3 DNA sequence: TGTGCCAGCTCACGAACAGGGTACCGCGACACCATGTATTTT.

V gene TRBV29-1 combines with J gene TRBJ2-3, with no clear D. V was clipped by 1 base and J by 6 bases, with 20 bases between them. The CDR3 consists of 16 residues. Per the germline V gene, CDR1 is SQVTM and CDR2 is ANQGSEA. The CDR3 nucleotides are TGCAGCGTTGAAGGTCGGTATAGGGTTCTTTTTGATACGCAGTATTTT. It is translated as CSVEGRYRVLFDTQYF.

As regards this clonotype: Relative to the germline gene, one junction end is altered; a read error may explain this. The chain's CDR3 is CTTSEASGKDEQYF. In DNA, the CDR3 is TGTACCACCAGTGAGGCTAGCGGGAAGGACGAGCAGTACTTC. The chain recombines TRBV24-1 with TRBJ2-7; 9 bases line up with TRBD2. This CDR3 comprises 14 residues. Germline V gene sequence: CDR1 KGHDR, CDR2 SFDVKD.

In its sample, this clonotype was seen once. Because the CDR3 is missing its conserved closing phenylalanine or tryptophan, this is likely a read error. The genes are TRBV11-2 and TRBJ2-7; D uncertain. This CDR3 is 12 amino acids long. The V gene's germline CDR1 is SGHAT and CDR2 FQNNGV. CDR3 DNA: TGTGCCAACAGCTCGACCTATGGCGAGCAGTACTTA. It translates to CANSSTYGEQYL.

About this clonotype itself: A much larger clone differs by one base, so this may be a read error. The chain links TRBV20-1 to TRBJ1-4; 7 nucleotides match TRBD1. The V gene end was trimmed by 3 bases and the J gene end by 8 bases; junction bases not matched to a gene: 15. Germline V CDR1 and CDR2: DFQATT, SNEGSKA (reference sequence). This CDR3 spans 16 amino acids. CDR3 sequence reads: CSASLRNRGAVEKLFF. The CDR3 DNA sequence: TGCAGTGCTAGCCTCCGCAACAGGGGAGCAGTGGAAAAACTGTTTTTT.

As regards this clonotype: A read error may account for a junction end that differs from germline. V usage is TRBV4-2 and J usage is TRBJ2-5; D is possibly TRBD1 (6 bases). The CDR3 is made up of 14 amino acids. Germline V lookup: CDR1 LGHNA, CDR2 YNFKEQ. The CDR3: CACSQGSRQETQYF. The CDR3 DNA sequence: TGTGCCTGCAGTCAGGGGAGCAGGCAAGAGACCCAGTATTTC.

This clonotype was seen once. The CDR3 ends on some other residue instead of the conserved phenylalanine or tryptophan, so this is likely a read error. The genes are TRBV5-6 and TRBJ1-2; D remains unclear. V was pared by 0 bases and J by 4 bases, with 13 bases between. CDR3 length equals 15 residues. Germline CDR1 and CDR2: SGHDT and YYEEEE. CDR3 region: CASSLDGRKSYGYTS. The CDR3 DNA is TGTGCCAGCAGCTTGGACGGAAGGAAAAGCTATGGCTACACCTCT.

With regard to this clonotype: The conserved phenylalanine or tryptophan normally closing the CDR3 is absent here, so this likely arose from a read error. V usage is TRBV4-1 and J usage is TRBJ1-2; unclear D gene. This CDR3 has 17 amino acids. Germline V CDR1 and CDR2: MGHRA, YSYEKL. CDR3 sequence (DNA): TGCGCCAGCAACCAAGAATACGGCAGGCCAACTAACTATGGCTACACCTTA. Translating it yields CASNQEYGRPTNYGYTL.

Concerning this clonotype: The junction does not match germline at one end; this may be a read error. The chain carries TRBV29-1 and TRBJ1-1, with D hard to call. From germline, CDR1 is SQVTM and CDR2 ANQGSEA. This CDR3 comprises 14 residues. CDR3 coding DNA: TGCAGTTCAACCGGGATTTCCCAGAACACTGAAACTTTCTTT. This sequence encodes CSSTGISQNTETFF.

Remarks on this clonotype: A read error is possible here, since a much larger clone lies one base away. The rearrangement links TRBV6-5 to TRBJ2-7; weak D call: TRBD1 (6 bases). Germline CDR1 MNHEY, CDR2 SVGAGI. The CDR3 has 14 residues. The CDR3 sequence is CASSSEDSSYEQCF. The CDR3 DNA sequence: TGTGCCAGCAGTTCGGAGGACAGCTCCTACGAGCAGTGCTTC.

Note on this clonotype: The junction and the germline gene differ at one end; a read error may be behind it. This rearrangement joins TRBV5-4 to TRBJ1-1; D ambiguous. CDR1 and CDR2 from the germline V gene are SGHNT and YYREEE (reference sequence). This CDR3 comprises 12 residues. CDR3 in amino acids: CASSLWAEKASF. Here the CDR3 DNA reads TGTGCGAGCAGCTTATGGGCAGAAAAAGCTTCCTTT.

V usage is TRBV12-3 or TRBV12-4 and J usage is TRBJ2-2; tentative D call: TRBD1 (5 bases). This CDR3 is 13 amino acids long. V lost 4 bases and J 12 bases, leaving 15 bases between the germline ends. CDR3 in DNA: TGTGCCAGCAGTTCACAGTGGAACAGGAAGCTGTTTTTT. It is translated as CASSSQWNRKLFF.

Comments on this clonotype: A read error is likely, as this CDR3 ends without the conserved phenylalanine or tryptophan. The V and J genes are TRBV5-5 and TRBJ2-7; D may be TRBD1 (5 bases). Trimming cost V 4 bases and J 7 bases, with 15 bases left between them. The length of the CDR3 is 13 residues. Germline lookup yields CDR1 SGHKS and CDR2 YYEKEE (reference sequence). The CDR3, as DNA: TGTGCCAGCAGCCAGAGCTGGGGCTATGAGCAGTACATC. Protein: CASSQSWGYEQYI.

Ten or more counts support this clonotype. V and J are TRBV4-1 and TRBJ2-3, with TRBD2 matching 9 bases. Germline V gene data show CDR1 as MGHRA and CDR2 as YSYEKL. CDR3 length: 17 amino acids. V was pared by 8 bases and J by 5 bases, with 17 bases of the junction left unmatched. CDR3 amino acids: CASGISGSLGGLDTQYF. The DNA of the CDR3 is TGCGCCAGCGGAATTAGCGGGAGCCTCGGAGGATTAGATACGCAGTATTTT.

In the case of this clonotype: The junction departs from the called germline gene at one end, perhaps through a read error. This sequence joins TRBV4-2 and TRBJ2-3, with 7 bases fitting TRBD2. The length of the CDR3 is 17 residues. Germline loops: CDR1 LGHNA, CDR2 YNFKEQ. CDR3 protein: CASSQHLTGGLADAQYF. The CDR3 region has the DNA TGTGCCAGCAGCCAACATCTAACGGGAGGCCTGGCAGATGCGCAGTATTTT.

This clonotype occurred a few times. This clone may be a read error of a much larger clone one base away. The chain couples TRBV4-2 to TRBJ2-1; the D gene could be TRBD1 or TRBD2 (7 bases each). Germline loops: CDR1 LGHNA, CDR2 YNFKEQ. The CDR3 runs 16 residues. V lost 7 bases and J lost 6, with 22 bases in between. DNA for the CDR3: TGTGCCAGCATCCAGGGGGGCGGGAGTCGCTCCAATGAGCAGTTCTTC. Translation gives CASIQGGGSRSNEQFF.

This clonotype was observed a handful of times. A much larger clone differs by one base, so this may be a read error. The rearrangement joins TRBV28 to TRBJ2-4; TRBD2 matches 9 bases. CDR1 MDHEN and CDR2 SYDVKM come from the germline V gene. Trimming removed 4 bases from V and 3 bases from J; junction bases left unmatched: 13. The CDR3 length is 18 residues. DNA for the CDR3: TGTGCCAGCAGTTCCCCGATTATAGCGGGAGCGAGCAAAAACATTCAGTACTTC. The encoded protein is CASSSPIIAGASKNIQYF.

With regard to this clonotype: A junction boundary mismatches the germline segment, possibly from a read error. The chain recombines TRBV11-2 with TRBJ2-1; a possible D gene is TRBD2 (5 bases). Looked up from germline, CDR1 is SGHAT and CDR2 is FQNNGV. This CDR3 is built from 13 residues. The CDR3 spells CASSIEAAGIKVF. CDR3 bases: TGTGCCAGCAGCATAGAGGCGGCGGGCATAAAGGTCTTC. Drawing the rest from reference TRBV11-2 and TRBJ2-1, the complete variable domain is EAGVAQSPRYKIIEKRQSVAFWCNPISGHATLYWYQQILGQGPKLLIQFQNNGVVDDSQLPKDRFSAERLKGVDSTLKIQPAKLEDSAVYLCASSIEAAGIKVFGPGTRLTVL.

As for this clonotype: One end of the junction does not line up with germline, which may come from a read error. The chain links TRBV29-1 to TRBJ2-1; 13 bases are shared with TRBD2. Germline loops: CDR1 SQVTM, CDR2 ANQGSEA. The CDR3 length is 15 residues. CDR3 residues: CIVRTSGGNTGEQFF. CDR3 coding DNA: TGCATCGTCCGGACTAGCGGGGGTAATACGGGTGAACAGTTCTTT.

Worth noting for this clonotype: The conserved closing phenylalanine or tryptophan is absent in this CDR3, likely reflecting a read error. This rearrangement joins TRBV10-2 to TRBJ1-2, with TRBD1 as a possible D gene (6 bases). This CDR3 region has 13 residues. CDR1 is WSHSY and CDR2 is SAAADI in the germline V gene. For the CDR3, the DNA is TGCGTCAGCAGTGACTCAAGGGGGATTGGCTACACCCTC. It specifies CVSSDSRGIGYTL.

As concerns this clonotype: It may be a read error: a sequence one base away is much more abundant. The chain is built from TRBV10-3 and TRBJ1-2, with 11 bases lining up with TRBD1. Per germline, CDR1 ENHRY and CDR2 SYGVKD. The CDR3 length is 13 residues. The CDR3 is CVARDRGDYGYTF. CDR3 bases: TGTGTCGCCCGGGACAGGGGGGACTATGGCTACACCTTC.

The CDR3 DNA reads as TGTATCAGCAGTCGGTCAGCCTCTGGGGCCAACGTCCTGACTTTC. This codes for CISSRSASGANVLTF. The chain employs TRBV5-4 and TRBJ2-6; D remains unclear. The germline CDR1 and CDR2 sequences are SGHNT and YYREEE (reference sequence). The CDR3 has 15 amino acids.